Each of the 16 T cell receptor beta chains below was sequenced from the same sample in a study of CD8 T cells in Susac syndrome. Random hexamers served to reverse transcribe roughly 0.45 to 1 ug RNA. TCRdb processed the immunoSEQ multiplex PCR reads anew with MiXCR; each CDR3 protein has one entry. Of approximately 90,000 distinct CDR3 sequences listed, 90% to 95% are singletons. Source material: CD8+ T cells from PBMCs. The receptors stem from a human donor in good health.

The chain links TRBV5-6 to TRBJ1-2, with D unclear. Germline CDR1 is SGHDT and CDR2 is YYEEEE. Trimming cost V 3 bases and J 5 bases, with 11 bases left between them. CDR3 size: 13 residues. The CDR3 region is CASSSVPEYGYTF. The CDR3 bases are TGTGCCAGCAGCTCGGTCCCGGAATATGGCTACACCTTC.

This clonotype was observed once. This sequence joins TRBV7-8 and TRBJ1-5; no clear D. Germline CDR1 is SGHVS and CDR2 is FQNEAQ. Deletions cut 0 bases from V and 3 bases from J, with 9 bases between. This CDR3 region has 15 residues. CDR3 sequence reads: CASSLALGPNQPQHF. In nucleotides, the CDR3 is TGTGCCAGCAGCTTAGCGCTCGGGCCCAATCAGCCCCAGCATTTT.

CDR3 DNA sequence: TGTGCCAGCAGCGTAGTAAACAATGAGCAGTTCTTC. Amino acids: CASSVVNNEQFF. The chain employs TRBV9 and TRBJ2-1; unclear D gene. The CDR3 has 12 amino acids. The germline V and J ends were trimmed by 0 bases and 5 bases, with 3 bases remaining between them. Germline V CDR1 and CDR2: SGDLS, YYNGEE.

The chain uses TRBV27 and TRBJ2-1; D is ambiguous. In germline, CDR1 is MNHEY, CDR2 SMNVEV (reference sequence). This CDR3 comprises 14 residues. Trimming stripped 2 bases from V and 7 bases from J, with 12 bases between. The CDR3 bases are TGTGCCAGCAGTTTAATACATCAATCGAATGAGCAGTTCTTC. Protein product: CASSLIHQSNEQFF.

This sequence joins TRBV6-1 and TRBJ1-1; the D gene is possibly TRBD1 (5 bases). The CDR3 spans 16 residues. Germline V gene sequence: CDR1 MNHNS, CDR2 SASEGT. The V and J ends lost 5 bases and 7 bases respectively, with 23 bases between them. DNA for the CDR3: TGTGCCAGCAGTCCCAGTTGGGGGTACGGACACCTTGAAGCTTTCTTT. It translates to CASSPSWGYGHLEAFF.

The chain uses TRBV3-1 and TRBJ2-7, with D perhaps matching TRBD2 (6 bases). CDR1 and CDR2 (germline): LGHDT, YNNKEL (reference sequence). V gave up 1 base and J gave up 5 bases, with 9 bases separating them. The CDR3 contains 13 residues. CDR3 sequence reads: CASSQVRGNEQYF. The CDR3 coding sequence is TGTGCCAGCAGCCAAGTACGGGGGAACGAGCAGTACTTC.

The chain uses TRBV29-1 and TRBJ2-3; no firm D call. Germline V gene sequence: CDR1 SQVTM, CDR2 ANQGSEA. The CDR3 runs 11 residues. The V and J ends lost 4 bases and 12 bases respectively, with 14 bases between them. As DNA, the CDR3 is TGCAGCGTTGGTTTGTCCTCATATCAGTATTTT. This sequence encodes CSVGLSSYQYF.

This chain uses TRBV5-1 with TRBJ1-3, with D unclear. Germline V CDR1 and CDR2: SGHRS, YFSETQ. The V gene lost 6 bases and the J gene lost 4 bases, with 5 bases spanning the gap. The CDR3 spans 11 residues. Here the CDR3 reads CASTAGNTIYF. CDR3 DNA sequence: TGCGCCAGCACCGCCGGAAACACCATATATTTT. Supplemented by reference TRBV5-1 and TRBJ1-3, the full variable domain reads KAGVTQTPRYLIKTRGQQVTLSCSPISGHRSVSWYQQTPGQGLQFLFEYFSETQRNKGNFPGRFSGRQFSNSRSEMNVSTLELGDSALYLCASTAGNTIYFGEGSWLTVV.

The rearrangement joins TRBV6-5 to TRBJ1-1; D remains ambiguous. Deletions cut 4 bases from V and 8 bases from J, with 29 bases between. Per the germline V gene, CDR1 is MNHEY and CDR2 is SVGAGI. The CDR3 totals 18 residues. CDR3: CASSSPEGGGVYLKEAFF. CDR3 DNA: TGTGCCAGCAGTTCTCCCGAAGGTGGTGGTGTTTACCTTAAAGAAGCTTTCTTT.

The V gene is TRBV29-1, the J gene TRBJ1-1; TRBD1 might be the D (5 bases). V was pared by 6 bases and J by 4 bases, with 9 bases between. The CDR3 extends over 11 amino acids. Per the germline V gene, CDR1 is SQVTM and CDR2 is ANQGSEA. CDR3 sequence reads: CSVAGPTEAFF. DNA of the CDR3: TGCAGCGTAGCGGGGCCCACTGAAGCTTTCTTT.

V is TRBV14 and J is TRBJ2-3; maybe TRBD2 (5 bases). V lost 4 bases, J lost 3 bases, and 14 bases lay in between. CDR1 is SGHDN, CDR2 FVKESK, per germline. The CDR3 has 15 amino acids. CDR3 amino acids: CASSRLGLSTDTQYF. CDR3 coding DNA: TGTGCCAGCAGCCGATTAGGACTCTCAACAGATACGCAGTATTTT.

This sequence joins TRBV19 and TRBJ1-1, with a possible D match to TRBD1 (6 bases). This CDR3 has 15 amino acids. Per germline, CDR1 LNHDA and CDR2 SQIVND (reference sequence). V lost 3 bases, J lost 2 bases, and 13 bases lay in between. CDR3 region: CASSILGGPNTEAFF. In nucleotides, the CDR3 is TGTGCCAGTAGTATTCTCGGGGGGCCAAACACTGAAGCTTTCTTT.

The V and J genes are TRBV25-1 and TRBJ2-2; D unresolved. The CDR3 runs 15 residues. Deletions cut 3 bases from V and 7 bases from J, with 15 bases between. Germline CDR1 reads MGHDK; CDR2 reads SYGVNS. The DNA for the CDR3 is TGTGCCAGCAGTGATTGGGTGTGGGATGGCGGGGAGCTGTTTTTT. Translated: CASSDWVWDGGELFF.

The chain is built from TRBV4-1 and TRBJ2-5, with 7 positions matching TRBD2. Germline CDR1 reads MGHRA; CDR2 reads YSYEKL. The junction had 8 bases not matched to a gene; V was cut back by 3 bases and J by 1 base. There are 16 residues in the CDR3. CDR3 amino acids: CASSQIWGGGQETQYF. CDR3 sequence (DNA): TGCGCCAGCAGCCAGATCTGGGGGGGTGGCCAAGAGACCCAGTACTTC.

This chain links TRBV7-9 with TRBJ2-1; 9 bases align to TRBD2. CDR1 is SEHNR, CDR2 FQNEAQ, per germline (reference sequence). This CDR3 contains 16 residues. The ends lost 2 bases at V and 0 bases at J; junction bases unmatched: 2. The CDR3 DNA is TGTGCCAGCAGCTTAAATAGCGGGAGCTCCTACAATGAGCAGTTCTTC. This translates into CASSLNSGSSYNEQFF.

The V gene is TRBV7-3, the J gene TRBJ1-3, with a tentative D call TRBD1 (5 bases). The CDR3 extends over 15 amino acids. Trimming cost V 4 bases and J 4 bases, with 14 bases left between them. Germline CDR1 and CDR2: SGHTA and FQGTGA. The CDR3 nucleotides are TGTGCCAGCAGCTCCCCCAGGGAAGAAGGAAACACCATATATTTT. Encoded protein: CASSSPREEGNTIYF.